This passage covers 16 T cell receptor beta chains from one sample sequenced in a study of prognosis after radiotherapy for stage I lung cancer (dated by TCRdb to about 2021). Sequencing relied on an Illumina HiSeq 3000. The TCR beta CDR3 region was amplified from genomic DNA by two rounds of multiplex PCR. The first PCR round used primers specific to each TRBV and TRBJ gene, and the primer sequences were filed in Chinese patent CN105087789A. TCRdb applied fastp at Q25 and MiXCR to the public reads, then kept only in-frame beta chains. Rows are unified per CDR3 protein, each entry keeping the most common DNA and genes. Present in this sample are about 14,000 distinct CDR3 sequences, roughly 27% of which were seen just once. The biggest ten clones account for over 10% of the sample. Here the sequenced sample was PBMCs, taken before or after stereotactic body radiation therapy (not recorded which). Receptors originate from a donor aged 50 or older with non-small cell lung cancer.

This clonotype is categorized as medium-sized. The chain couples TRBV5-8 to TRBJ1-6, with 10 bases lining up with TRBD1. With 7 bases clipped from V and 7 bases from J, the junction kept 5 bases outside the gene matches. Germline V CDR1 and CDR2: SGHTS, YDEGEE. The CDR3 contains 14 residues. CDR3 sequence (DNA): TGTGCCAGCCCCGGGACAGGGGAGAATTCACCCCTCCACTTT. Amino acids: CASPGTGENSPLHF.

This clonotype is judged medium-sized. The CDR3 region has the DNA TGCGCCAGCAGCTTGGAGGGGCTGTACAATGAGCAGTTCTTC. It yields the protein CASSLEGLYNEQFF. The chain combines TRBV5-1 with TRBJ2-1; a weak D match, TRBD1 (5 bases). The CDR3 consists of 14 residues. Germline values: CDR1 SGHRS, CDR2 YFSETQ. The germline V and J ends were trimmed by 0 bases and 4 bases, with 8 bases remaining between them.

As for this clonotype: A much larger clonotype is one base distant, so this may be a read error. The chain employs TRBV14 and TRBJ2-5; possible D gene TRBD2, 6 bases. The CDR3 extends over 12 amino acids. V gave up 4 bases and J gave up 9 bases, with 12 bases separating them. Germline values: CDR1 SGHDN, CDR2 FVKESK. In DNA, the CDR3 is TGTGCCAGCAGCCGAATCGGGGAGGCCCAGTACTTC. Its translation: CASSRIGEAQYF.

This clonotype was counted many times. This rearrangement joins TRBV5-5 to TRBJ2-6, with D maybe TRBD2 (5 bases). Germline lookup yields CDR1 SGHKS and CDR2 YYEKEE (reference sequence). Trimming pared 4 bases from V and 2 bases from J, leaving 16 bases between. The CDR3 loop spans 17 amino acids. CDR3 DNA: TGTGCCAGCAGCCCTATACCCCAGGAGGCTGGGGCCAACGTCCTGACTTTC. Protein sequence: CASSPIPQEAGANVLTF.

On this clonotype itself: Sequence at one end of the junction differs from germline and may be a read error. The chain joins TRBV20-1 to TRBJ2-7; perhaps TRBD1 as D (6 bases). Germline loops: CDR1 DFQATT, CDR2 SNEGSKA (reference sequence). The CDR3 runs 15 residues. The CDR3 sequence is CSARHHRDPVYDQYF. CDR3 bases: TGCAGTGCTAGGCACCACAGGGACCCTGTCTACGACCAGTACTTC.

This clonotype is medium-sized (0.01 to 0.1%) within its sample. The chain carries TRBV5-1 and TRBJ1-1, with 8 bases identical to TRBD1. The CDR3 is made up of 17 amino acids. Germline CDR1 SGHRS, CDR2 YFSETQ. Unmatched junction bases numbered 19, after V lost 6 bases and J lost 6 bases. The CDR3 sequence is CASTSTGDRTGFPEAFF. CDR3 DNA: TGCGCCAGCACTTCGACAGGGGACCGAACAGGGTTTCCTGAAGCTTTCTTT. Filled out from reference TRBV5-1 and TRBJ1-1, the complete variable domain reads KAGVTQTPRYLIKTRGQQVTLSCSPISGHRSVSWYQQTPGQGLQFLFEYFSETQRNKGNFPGRFSGRQFSNSRSEMNVSTLELGDSALYLCASTSTGDRTGFPEAFFGQGTRLTVV.

Remarks on this clonotype: A much larger clonotype is one base distant, so this may be a read error. The chain carries TRBV6-2 or TRBV6-3 and TRBJ2-4; 7 positions agree with TRBD1. The germline V gene has CDR1 MNHEY and CDR2 SVGEGT. The CDR3 totals 19 residues. This CDR3 is CASSRLSGTPKGAKNIHYF. The CDR3 DNA sequence: TGTGCCAGCAGCAGGCTATCCGGGACCCCCAAGGGGGCCAAAAACATTCATTACTTC.

This clonotype was found many times. The V and J genes are TRBV20-1 and TRBJ2-3; D is possibly TRBD2 (5 bases). Germline CDR1 reads DFQATT; CDR2 reads SNEGSKA (reference sequence). The germline V and J ends were trimmed by 6 bases and 0 bases, with 22 bases remaining between them. The CDR3 has 17 residues. CDR3 sequence reads: CSAIPLLEAASTDTQYF. CDR3 bases: TGCAGTGCCATCCCTTTACTGGAAGCGGCTAGCACAGATACGCAGTATTTT.

In this sample, this clonotype turned up many times. The chain links TRBV11-2 to TRBJ2-1; 14 bases are shared with TRBD2. The CDR3 sequence is 18 residues long. With 1 base clipped from V and 9 bases from J, the junction kept 11 bases outside the gene matches. CDR1 is SGHAT and CDR2 is FQNNGV in the germline V gene. The CDR3 DNA is TGTGCCAGCAGCTTAGGCCCGGGACTAGCGGGGGAGCCAGGTGAGCAGTTCTTC. Amino acid sequence: CASSLGPGLAGEPGEQFF.

This clonotype showed up many times. The chain combines TRBV7-6 with TRBJ1-5; 10 positions agree with TRBD1. This CDR3 region has 15 residues. J lost 6 bases, V lost 4 bases, and 6 bases had no gene match. Germline CDR1 SGHVS, CDR2 FNYEAQ. The DNA of the CDR3 is TGTGCCAGCAGCTCCGAGACAGGGGGCGGTCAGCCCCAGCATTTT. Translation: CASSSETGGGQPQHF.

This clonotype has ten or more counts. The chain employs TRBV30 and TRBJ2-7; D possibly corresponds to TRBD1 (6 bases). The CDR3 sequence is 14 residues long. Germline CDR1 reads GTSNPN; CDR2 reads SVGIG (reference sequence). Trimming removed 5 bases at V and 2 bases at J, with 16 bases between. CDR3 amino acids: CAWGDKSLPYEQYF. The CDR3 coding sequence is TGTGCCTGGGGGGACAAGTCACTTCCCTACGAGCAGTACTTC.

In its sample, this clonotype was seen many times. The CDR3 DNA sequence: TGTGCCAGCACCCCCGACCGGGCCCCAGTAGATGAAAAACTGTTTTTT. Translating it yields CASTPDRAPVDEKLFF. This chain joins TRBV28 and TRBJ1-4; D is undetermined. Germline CDR1 is MDHEN and CDR2 is SYDVKM. Trimming left V 7 bases short and J 6 bases short, with 21 bases between. The length of the CDR3 is 16 residues.

Relative to its sample, this clonotype is medium-sized. This chain uses TRBV7-9 with TRBJ2-7, with D possibly matching TRBD2 (7 bases). The ends were cut back, 1 base at V and 11 bases at J, with 12 bases in the middle. Looked up from germline, CDR1 is SEHNR and CDR2 is FQNEAQ (reference sequence). This CDR3 comprises 12 residues. The DNA of the CDR3 is TGTGCCAGCAGCTTAGGCGGGGGCGGTGAGTACTTC. Protein product: CASSLGGGGEYF.

At least ten counts were recorded for this clonotype. This sequence joins TRBV7-2 and TRBJ2-7; TRBD2 matches at 7 bases. The CDR3 spans 16 residues. Trimming cost V 2 bases and J 2 bases; bases outside gene matches: 9. CDR1 and CDR2 (germline): SGHTA, FQGNSA. CDR3 coding DNA: TGTGCCAGCAGCTTATACGGTCTAGCGGCGACCTACGAGCAGTACTTC. It translates to CASSLYGLAATYEQYF.

This clonotype has a count of ten or more. The chain links TRBV11-2 to TRBJ1-1, with no clear D. Trimming took 4 bases from V and 11 from J, leaving 14 bases between them. Germline V CDR1 and CDR2: SGHAT, FQNNGV. The CDR3 totals 12 residues. The CDR3 spells CASSSPPKRAFF. CDR3 DNA: TGTGCCAGCAGCTCCCCGCCGAAGAGGGCTTTCTTT.

This clonotype was seen many times. The CDR3 spells CASSPRGVAGELFF. CDR3 sequence (DNA): TGTGCCAGCAGCCCCCGCGGGGTTGCCGGGGAGCTGTTTTTT. This chain links TRBV16 with TRBJ2-2, with D possibly TRBD2 on 6 matching bases. Trimming left V 4 bases short and J 6 bases short, with 12 bases between. The germline CDR1 and CDR2 sequences are KGHSY and FQNENV. The CDR3 has 14 amino acids.